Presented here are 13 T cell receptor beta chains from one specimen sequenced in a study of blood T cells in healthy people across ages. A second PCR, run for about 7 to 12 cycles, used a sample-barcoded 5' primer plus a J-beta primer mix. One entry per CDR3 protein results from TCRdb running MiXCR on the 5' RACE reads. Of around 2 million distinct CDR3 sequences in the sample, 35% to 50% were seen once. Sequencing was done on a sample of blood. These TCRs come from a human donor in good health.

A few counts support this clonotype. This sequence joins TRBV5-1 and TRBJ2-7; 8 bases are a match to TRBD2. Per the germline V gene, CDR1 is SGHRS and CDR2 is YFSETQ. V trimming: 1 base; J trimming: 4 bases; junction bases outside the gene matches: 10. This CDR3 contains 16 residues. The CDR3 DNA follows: TGCGCCAGCAGCTTGCCCTACCCATCGGGGGGGTACGAGCAGTACTTC. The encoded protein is CASSLPYPSGGYEQYF.

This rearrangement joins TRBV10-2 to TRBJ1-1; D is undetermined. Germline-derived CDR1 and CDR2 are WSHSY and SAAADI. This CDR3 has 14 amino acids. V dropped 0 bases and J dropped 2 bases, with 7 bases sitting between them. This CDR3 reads CASSESLDNTEAFF. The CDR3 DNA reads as TGCGCCAGCAGTGAGTCCCTCGATAACACTGAAGCTTTCTTT.

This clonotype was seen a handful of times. CDR3 amino acids: CASSLVSGRGSPLHF. The CDR3 coding sequence is TGTGCCAGCAGCTTAGTGTCAGGGCGAGGTTCACCCCTCCACTTT. V is TRBV7-8 and J is TRBJ1-6, with D possibly TRBD1 on 5 matching bases. The CDR3 runs 15 residues. The V end lost 1 base, the J end lost 9 bases, and 13 bases lay between the germline ends. Germline V lookup: CDR1 SGHVS, CDR2 FQNEAQ.

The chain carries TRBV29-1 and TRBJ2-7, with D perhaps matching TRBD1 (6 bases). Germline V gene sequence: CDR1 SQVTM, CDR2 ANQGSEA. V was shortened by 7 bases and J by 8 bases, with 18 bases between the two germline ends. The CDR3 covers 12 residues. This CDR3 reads CSAGQSRYKQYF. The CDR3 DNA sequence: TGCAGCGCAGGACAGAGTAGATACAAGCAGTACTTC.

This CDR3 is CASSFLRRTGPSYGYTF. The CDR3 nucleotides are TGTGCCAGCAGTTTCCTTCGAAGGACAGGGCCCTCCTATGGCTACACCTTC. The chain has TRBV27 and TRBJ1-2; 8 positions agree with TRBD1. Germline CDR1 MNHEY, CDR2 SMNVEV (reference sequence). Unmatched junction bases numbered 13, after V lost 3 bases and J lost 4 bases. The CDR3 loop spans 17 amino acids.

The CDR3 sequence: CSGRIRDRVVGTEAFF. The CDR3, as DNA: TGCAGTGGTAGGATCCGGGACAGGGTGGTAGGCACTGAAGCTTTCTTT. The rearrangement joins TRBV20-1 to TRBJ1-1; 9 bases agree with TRBD1. CDR3 length: 16 residues. Germline assignment: CDR1 DFQATT and CDR2 SNEGSKA (reference sequence). Trimming removed 7 bases from V and 4 bases from J; junction bases left unmatched: 16.

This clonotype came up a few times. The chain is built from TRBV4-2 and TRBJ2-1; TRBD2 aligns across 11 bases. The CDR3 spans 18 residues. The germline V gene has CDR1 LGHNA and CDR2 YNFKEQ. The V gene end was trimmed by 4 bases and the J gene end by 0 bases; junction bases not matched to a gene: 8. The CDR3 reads CASSPQTSGDSSYNEQFF. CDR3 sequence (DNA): TGTGCCAGCAGCCCCCAGACTAGCGGGGATAGCTCCTACAATGAGCAGTTCTTC.

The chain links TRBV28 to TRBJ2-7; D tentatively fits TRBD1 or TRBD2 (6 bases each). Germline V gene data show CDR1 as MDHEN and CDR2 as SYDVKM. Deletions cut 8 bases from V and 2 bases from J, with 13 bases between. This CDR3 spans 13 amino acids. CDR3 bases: TGTGCCAGCCAAGGAGGGGACACCTACGAGCAGTACTTC. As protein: CASQGGDTYEQYF.

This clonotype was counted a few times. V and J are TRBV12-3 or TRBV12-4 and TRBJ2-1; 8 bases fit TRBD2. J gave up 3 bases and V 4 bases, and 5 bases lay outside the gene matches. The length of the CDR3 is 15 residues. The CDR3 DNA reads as TGTGCCAGCAGTTCATTGCGGGGGGACTACAATGAGCAGTTCTTC. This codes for CASSSLRGDYNEQFF.

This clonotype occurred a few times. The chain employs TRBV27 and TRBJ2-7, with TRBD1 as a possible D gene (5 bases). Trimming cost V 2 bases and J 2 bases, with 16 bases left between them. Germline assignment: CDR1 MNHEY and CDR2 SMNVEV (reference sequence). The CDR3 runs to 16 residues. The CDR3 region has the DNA TGTGCCAGCAGTTTAACAAGTCAGGGCGGCGCCTACGAGCAGTACTTC. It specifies CASSLTSQGGAYEQYF.

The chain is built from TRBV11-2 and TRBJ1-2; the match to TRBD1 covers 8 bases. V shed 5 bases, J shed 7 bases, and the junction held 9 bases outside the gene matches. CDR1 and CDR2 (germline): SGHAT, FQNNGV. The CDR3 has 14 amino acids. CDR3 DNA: TGTGCCAGCAGCAACGACAGGGGAGGAGGTGGCTACACCTTC. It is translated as CASSNDRGGGGYTF.

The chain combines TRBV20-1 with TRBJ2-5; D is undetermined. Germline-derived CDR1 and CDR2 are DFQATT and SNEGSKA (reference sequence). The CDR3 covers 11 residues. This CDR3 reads CRASTEETQYF. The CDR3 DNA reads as TGCAGGGCCTCCACAGAAGAGACCCAGTACTTC.

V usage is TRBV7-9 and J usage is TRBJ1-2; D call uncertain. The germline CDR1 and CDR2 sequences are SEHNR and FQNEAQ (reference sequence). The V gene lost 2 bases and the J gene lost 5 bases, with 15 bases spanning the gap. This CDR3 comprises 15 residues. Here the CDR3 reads CASSLRMGEKYGYTF. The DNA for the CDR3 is TGTGCCAGCAGCTTACGGATGGGTGAGAAGTATGGCTACACCTTC.